The present entry profiles one TCR beta chain with its context. The data derive from a study of blood T cell repertoires in COVID-19. Original processing methods: Estimation of nucleated cell counts relied on the amplification of reference gene primers. Sequenced by immunoSEQ multiplex PCR; TCRdb stores in-frame clones only, minus some. V and J calls and clone size are given by that table; D and trimming were obtained from the DNA. The profile shows about 400,000 clones, about 90% of them singletons. The specimen sequenced was PBMCs or T cells enriched from blood (not recorded which). The TCR was taken from a woman in her 30s who had recovered from COVID-19.

The CDR3, as DNA: TGTGCCAGCAGCCATGACTCCTTGTTTGTATACGAGCAGTACTTC. Amino acid sequence: CASSHDSLFVYEQYF. The J gene is TRBJ2-7, the V gene TRBV7-9, with D hard to call. The CDR3 extends over 15 amino acids. Trimming stripped 5 bases from V and 4 bases from J, with 18 bases between. The germline V gene encodes CDR1 SEHNR and CDR2 FQNEAQ (reference sequence).